This TCR beta chain was sequenced for a study of Graves' ophthalmopathy and Graves' hyperthyroidism. Across the whole study: Peripheral blood was gathered at the point of initial diagnosis, before any treatment started. General study points: The model achieved about 70% sensitivity and roughly 79% specificity for ophthalmopathy progression.

The CDR3 is 15 amino acids. The germline V gene has CDR1 SGHVS and CDR2 FNYEAQ. V lost 1 base and J lost 0, with 7 bases in between. RNA transcripts provided the template for amplifying TCR beta CDR3 regions. An initial RT-PCR round employing HTBI primers preceded a second-round multiplex PCR. TCRdb re-derived calls from the multiplex PCR reads in MiXCR, one entry per CDR3 protein. The top ten hold approximately 43% of the sample, which has almost 750,000 distinct CDR3 sequences, roughly 41% seen once. This clonotype was seen a single time. The antigen remains unidentified. Here the CDR3 omits its conserved ending phenylalanine or tryptophan, so a read error is the likely source.

The clonotype comes from an adult man with Graves' ophthalmopathy. Sequencing was done on a sample of peripheral blood. This chain connects TRBV7-6 to TRBJ1-3; D is uncertain. The CDR3 region has the DNA TGTGCCAGCAGCTTAGGGGATAGCTCTGGAAACACCATATATTCT. Translated: CASSLGDSSGNTIYS.